This record covers a single TCR beta chain. What antigen it recognizes has not been identified. Base qualities are missing; no much larger clone stands one base away. This record comes from a study of shared clonotypes between healthy human individuals (TCRdb year 2020). Describing the broader study: The cohort included a few men and two women between 18 and 49 years of age. Per donor, leukapheresis produced somewhere between about 0.94 and 8.9 billion PBMCs. The study deeply sequenced blood TCR repertoires of about 5 healthy adults to estimate repertoire size and the extent of clonotype sharing between individuals. To increase sequencing depth and limit assay-specific biases, TCR repertoire library preparation and sequencing were carried out by different laboratories using diverse techniques. Results and caveats for the whole study, not just this receptor: Pairwise subsampling indicated that sequencing depth was expected to affect the degree of clonotype sharing among donors. Sampling was restricted to blood, and TCR repertoires in tissue are likely to differ from TCR repertoires in blood. The small number of donors limited the genetic and exposure-history diversity represented.

Taken from cysteine to phenylalanine, the CDR3 has 19 residues. Left in the record is the CDR3 DNA by itself, 57 bases read in frame from the first base. In the germline V gene, CDR1 corresponds to SGHRS and CDR2 to YFSETQ. V is reduced by 0 bases and J by 0 bases, leaving a spacing of 18 bases between them. Donors were healthy HIV-negative adults with no recently reported acute infections or vaccinations. All donors were Caucasian adults living in Nashville, Tennessee, USA. For unsorted samples, 84 million or so PBMCs were counted, and genomic DNA was extracted using the QIAamp DNA Blood Mini kit. Blood was collected by leukapheresis, and PBMCs were isolated by Ficoll-Histopaque density gradient centrifugation and then cryopreserved in liquid nitrogen vapor phase. Using the deep immunoSEQ assay, multiplex PCR amplified TCR CDR3 regions from genomic DNA. Extracted genomic DNA from each cell subset was distributed evenly across all wells of several immunoSEQ 96-well plates, and each plate was treated as a replicate. For unsorted PBMC, 250 to 300 ng genomic DNA, equal to about 29,000 T cell genomes, was loaded into each replicate PCR. Ten immunoSEQ deep assay plates were used to sequence the unsorted PBMC genomic DNA. Purified libraries were measured with a Qubit 3.0 fluorometer, size-checked on a Bioanalyzer 2100, and measured again with the KAPA Library Quantification kit. Each immunoSEQ 96-well plate was sequenced on its own single-read 150-cycle Illumina NextSeq 550 flow cell. As for the original processing: Because the immunoSEQ output held only junctional sequences and lacked quality scores, the filtering could not match the filtering applied to full-length reads. Sequences were annotated with PyIR, a Python wrapper for IgBLAST v1.9, and V/J genes and CDR3 were assigned using IMGT germline references. Reads were removed for weak V/J assignments (E-value above 1e-6), missing CDR3, stop codons, out-of-frame junctions, or ambiguous translated residues. V3J clonotypes were defined as sequences sharing the same inferred V gene, J gene, and CDR3 amino acid sequence. Percentage overlap between repertoires was calculated by dividing the number of shared unique clonotypes by the size of the smaller repertoire. Repertoire richness was assessed with RTK rarefaction, the Chao1 estimator, and Recon v2.1 estimates of unobserved clonotypes. TCRdb mirrors the immuneACCESS table, restricted to in-frame sequences. Some clones are absent from its copies; in checked studies, under half trace to an unresolved V gene, and the reason for the others is unknown. Clone size and the V and J calls come from that table; the DNA yielded D and trimming. The sample profile shows 450,000 to 600,000 clones; less than 85% of them were found once. The leading ten clones occupy about an eighth of the sample.

The sequencing sample was made of PBMCs. Recombination linked TRBV5-1 to TRBJ1-4; no D gene is confidently identified. The TCR comes from a woman in her thirties or forties in good health. Some clones in this sample may be carry-over from other donors' samples. CDR3 reads: CASSLGQVPTFTTNEKLFF. DNA sequence: TGCGCCAGCAGCTTGGGTCAGGTGCCCACTTTCACAACTAATGAAAAACTGTTTTTT.